The 20 T cell receptor beta chains listed next were all sequenced from one sample in a study of blood T cell repertoires in COVID-19. Sequenced by immunoSEQ multiplex PCR; TCRdb stores in-frame clones only, minus some. The sample holds about 89,000 clones, around 88% seen once. Sequencing was carried out using peripheral blood. These receptors came from a man in his fifties or sixties with acute or convalescent COVID-19.

For this clone: The same CDR3 arises from other DNA sequences in this sample as well. CDR3: CASSSDRGLTDTQYF. The CDR3 coding sequence is TGTGCCAGCAGCTCAGACAGGGGGCTCACAGATACGCAGTATTTT. V is TRBV7-2 and J is TRBJ2-3; 10 nucleotides agree with TRBD1. CDR3 length equals 15 residues. The V gene's germline CDR1 is SGHTA and CDR2 FQGNSA. V was pared by 4 bases and J by 2 bases, with 3 bases of the junction left unmatched. The whole variable domain, filled in from reference TRBV7-2 and TRBJ2-3, reads GAGVSQSPSNKVTEKGKDVELRCDPISGHTALYWYRQSLGQGLEFLIYFQGNSAPDKSGLPSDRFSAERTGGSVSTLTIQRTQQEDSAVYLCASSSDRGLTDTQYFGPGTRLTVL.

The chain links TRBV7-9 to TRBJ2-1; tentatively, D is TRBD2 (5 bases). Germline V gene sequence: CDR1 SEHNR, CDR2 FQNEAQ (reference sequence). The CDR3 spans 12 residues. V lost 5 bases and J lost 6, with 8 bases in between. The chain's CDR3 is CASSRGGNEQFF. The CDR3, as DNA: TGTGCCAGCAGCCGGGGTGGCAATGAGCAGTTCTTC.

V usage is TRBV14 and J usage is TRBJ2-7; D is ambiguous. The CDR3 contains 16 residues. V gave up 0 bases and J gave up 2 bases, with 14 bases separating them. From germline, CDR1 is SGHDN and CDR2 FVKESK. DNA of the CDR3: TGTGCCAGCAGCCAAGATCGAAACAGCCGACCCTACGAGCAGTACTTC. This sequence encodes CASSQDRNSRPYEQYF. Using reference TRBV14 and TRBJ2-7 for the parts outside the CDR3, the full variable domain is EAGVTQFPSHSVIEKGQTVTLRCDPISGHDNLYWYRRVMGKEIKFLLHFVKESKQDESGMPNNRFLAERTGGTYSTLKVQPAELEDSGVYFCASSQDRNSRPYEQYFGPGTRLTVT.

V and J are TRBV7-9 and TRBJ2-1, with TRBD2 as a possible D gene (6 bases). The CDR3 is 17 residues long. Germline V gene data show CDR1 as SEHNR and CDR2 as FQNEAQ (reference sequence). V lost 5 bases, J lost 2 bases, and 19 bases lay in between. This CDR3 is CASSPTDPGLPYNEQFF. The DNA of the CDR3 is TGTGCCAGCAGCCCGACAGACCCGGGACTCCCCTACAATGAGCAGTTCTTC.

V gene TRBV3-1 (or the pseudogene TRBV3-2) combines with J gene TRBJ2-2, with D possibly matching TRBD2 (5 bases). The CDR3 is 16 amino acids. The germline V gene encodes CDR1 LGHDT and CDR2 YNNKEL (reference sequence). Trimming stripped 1 base from V and 2 bases from J, with 11 bases between. For the CDR3, the DNA is TGTGCCAGCAGCCAAGGAACGACTATCAACACCGGGGAGCTGTTTTTT. Protein: CASSQGTTINTGELFF.

V usage is TRBV4-1 and J usage is TRBJ2-1; 9 nucleotides match TRBD2. The CDR3 contains 15 residues. Germline V CDR1 and CDR2: MGHRA, YSYEKL. V was pared by 3 bases and J by 3 bases, with 3 bases of the junction left unmatched. The CDR3 bases are TGCGCCAGCAGCCATGGCGGGGGGGACTACAATGAGCAGTTCTTC. Its translation is CASSHGGGDYNEQFF.

The chain links TRBV19 to TRBJ2-5; D is perhaps TRBD1 (5 bases). The CDR3 is 14 residues long. CDR1 is LNHDA, CDR2 SQIVND, per germline (reference sequence). V shed 3 bases and J shed 2 bases, with 10 bases lying between them. In DNA form, the CDR3 reads TGTGCCAGTAGTATTCAGGGATTTCAAGAGACCCAGTACTTC. This encodes CASSIQGFQETQYF.

This clone showed up just a few times. The chain is built from TRBV25-1 and TRBJ2-2; a possible D gene is TRBD1 (5 bases). CDR3 length: 12 residues. The V end lost 7 bases, the J end lost 6 bases, and 9 bases lay between the germline ends. Germline CDR1 MGHDK, CDR2 SYGVNS. The CDR3 region is CASNGASGELFF. The CDR3, as DNA: TGTGCCAGCAATGGGGCGTCCGGGGAGCTGTTTTTT.

For this clone: A junction end diverges from the germline sequence, so it may reflect a read error. This sequence joins TRBV3-1 (or the pseudogene TRBV3-2) and TRBJ2-7, with 7 bases aligning to TRBD1. The CDR3 contains 12 residues. Per the germline V gene, CDR1 is LGHDT and CDR2 is YNNKEL (reference sequence). In nucleotides, the CDR3 is TGTGCCAGCAGCCCCCGGAGTGACAGGGTCCTCTTC. Its translation is CASSPRSDRVLF.

The J gene is TRBJ1-2, the V gene TRBV19; no clear D. The CDR3 covers 14 residues. The V and J ends lost 1 base and 2 bases respectively, with 8 bases between them. In germline, CDR1 is LNHDA, CDR2 SQIVND (reference sequence). In DNA form, the CDR3 reads TGTGCCAGTAGTATAGGGCGGCCGAACTATGGCTACACCTTC. Translation: CASSIGRPNYGYTF. The variable domain in full, completed from reference TRBV19 and TRBJ1-2, reads DGGITQSPKYLFRKEGQNVTLSCEQNLNHDAMYWYRQDPGQGLRLIYYSQIVNDFQKGDIAEGYSVSREKKESFPLTVTSAQKNPTAFYLCASSIGRPNYGYTFGSGTRLTVV.

The chain is built from TRBV6-1 and TRBJ1-5; D remains ambiguous. The CDR3 extends over 14 amino acids. Per germline, CDR1 MNHNS and CDR2 SASEGT. The ends were cut back, 2 bases at V and 3 bases at J, with 8 bases in the middle. CDR3 in amino acids: CASSELAINQPQHF. Written as DNA, the CDR3 is TGTGCCAGCAGTGAACTGGCAATCAATCAGCCCCAGCATTTT.

The chain recombines TRBV9 with TRBJ2-5; D gene uncertain. Trimming cost V 0 bases and J 5 bases, with 8 bases left between them. The CDR3 totals 13 residues. Germline assignment: CDR1 SGDLS and CDR2 YYNGEE. The CDR3: CASSVASMETQYF. Written as DNA, the CDR3 is TGTGCCAGCAGCGTAGCCAGTATGGAGACCCAGTACTTC.

The chain couples TRBV27 to TRBJ2-7; unclear D gene. Trimming removed 3 bases from V and 4 bases from J, with 13 bases in between. From germline, CDR1 is MNHEY and CDR2 SMNVEV (reference sequence). The CDR3 totals 14 residues. CDR3 sequence reads: CASSFREQTYEQYF. The DNA of the CDR3 is TGTGCCAGCAGTTTTCGAGAACAGACGTACGAGCAGTACTTC.

In this sample, this clone turned up a few times. CDR3 in amino acids: CASSIVGGLNTEAFF. The CDR3 region has the DNA TGTGCCAGTAGTATAGTGGGGGGATTAAACACTGAAGCTTTCTTT. The V gene is TRBV19, the J gene TRBJ1-1; D might be TRBD1 (5 bases). CDR1 and CDR2 from the germline V gene are LNHDA and SQIVND (reference sequence). The CDR3 consists of 15 residues. Trimming cost V 1 base and J 2 bases, with 11 bases left between them.

The J gene is TRBJ2-2, the V gene TRBV5-1; D uncertain. The CDR3 spans 15 residues. The V and J ends lost 5 bases and 1 base respectively, with 12 bases between them. Germline CDR1 is SGHRS and CDR2 is YFSETQ. The CDR3 here is CASRDSRRNTGELFF. In DNA form, the CDR3 reads TGCGCCAGCAGAGATTCTCGGAGGAACACCGGGGAGCTGTTTTTT.

The CDR3 loop reads CASSLRTGGRDTQYF. The CDR3 coding sequence is TGTGCCAGCAGCCTAAGGACAGGGGGCAGAGATACGCAGTATTTT. The chain recombines TRBV5-4 with TRBJ2-3; 11 nucleotides align to TRBD1. The V and J ends lost 4 bases and 5 bases, in that order; junction bases with no gene match: 6. This CDR3 contains 15 residues. Germline values: CDR1 SGHNT, CDR2 YYREEE (reference sequence).

The V gene is TRBV7-3, the J gene TRBJ1-1; D unresolved. The V end lost 5 bases, the J end lost 14 bases, and 24 bases lay between the germline ends. This CDR3 contains 14 residues. Per the germline V gene, CDR1 is SGHTA and CDR2 is FQGTGA. CDR3 DNA sequence: TGTGCCAGCAGCCAAGCCGCCAACAACGGGGTTTTCTTCTTT. This sequence encodes CASSQAANNGVFFF.

The chain joins TRBV7-9 to TRBJ2-7; D possibly corresponds to TRBD2 (5 bases). Trimming pared 3 bases from V and 13 bases from J, leaving 10 bases between. CDR1 is SEHNR, CDR2 FQNEAQ, per germline (reference sequence). CDR3 size: 10 residues. This chain's CDR3 is CASSLEEIYF. In DNA, the CDR3 is TGTGCCAGCAGCTTGGAGGAGATCTACTTC.

The chain links TRBV5-1 to TRBJ2-1; 9 bases are a match to TRBD1. Unmatched junction bases numbered 0, after V lost 0 bases and J lost 5 bases. From germline, CDR1 is SGHRS and CDR2 YFSETQ. This CDR3 has 14 residues. The CDR3 spells CASSLGTGDNEQFF. CDR3 coding DNA: TGCGCCAGCAGCTTGGGGACAGGGGACAATGAGCAGTTCTTC. The variable domain in full, completed from reference TRBV5-1 and TRBJ2-1, reads KAGVTQTPRYLIKTRGQQVTLSCSPISGHRSVSWYQQTPGQGLQFLFEYFSETQRNKGNFPGRFSGRQFSNSRSEMNVSTLELGDSALYLCASSLGTGDNEQFFGPGTRLTVL.

This clone was detected a few times. The rearrangement joins TRBV7-8 to TRBJ2-1; 9 bases are a match to TRBD2. CDR1 SGHVS and CDR2 FQNEAQ come from the germline V gene. Trimming removed 11 bases from V and 8 bases from J; junction bases left unmatched: 13. CDR3 length: 14 amino acids. The CDR3 bases are TGTGCCTCCAGGGGTAGCGGGAGTTTCTATGAGCAGTTCTTC. This gives the protein CASRGSGSFYEQFF.